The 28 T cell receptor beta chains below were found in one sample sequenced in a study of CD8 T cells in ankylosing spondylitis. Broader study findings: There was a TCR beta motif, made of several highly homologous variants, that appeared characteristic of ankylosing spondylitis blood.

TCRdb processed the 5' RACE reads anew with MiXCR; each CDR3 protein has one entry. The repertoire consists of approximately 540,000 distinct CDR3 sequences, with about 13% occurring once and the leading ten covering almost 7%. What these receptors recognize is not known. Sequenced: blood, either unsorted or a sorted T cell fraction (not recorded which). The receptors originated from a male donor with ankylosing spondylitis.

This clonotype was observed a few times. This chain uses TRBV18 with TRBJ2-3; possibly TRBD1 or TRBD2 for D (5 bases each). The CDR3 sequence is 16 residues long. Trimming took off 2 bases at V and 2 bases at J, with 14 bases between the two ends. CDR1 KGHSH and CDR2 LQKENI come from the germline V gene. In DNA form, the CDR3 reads TGTGCCAGCTCACCAAAGCAGGGACGGAACACAGATACGCAGTATTTT. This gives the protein CASSPKQGRNTDTQYF.

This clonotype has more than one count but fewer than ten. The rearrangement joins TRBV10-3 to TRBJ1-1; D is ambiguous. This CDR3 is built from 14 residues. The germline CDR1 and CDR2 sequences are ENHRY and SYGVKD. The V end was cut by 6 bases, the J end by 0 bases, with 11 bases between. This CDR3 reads CAISSEPMNTEAFF. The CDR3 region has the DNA TGTGCCATCAGCAGCGAACCGATGAACACTGAAGCTTTCTTT.

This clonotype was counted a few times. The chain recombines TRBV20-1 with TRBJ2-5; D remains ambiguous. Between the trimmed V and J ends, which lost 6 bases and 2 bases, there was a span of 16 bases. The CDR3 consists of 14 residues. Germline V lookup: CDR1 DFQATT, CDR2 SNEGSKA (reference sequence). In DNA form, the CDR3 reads TGCAGTGCGGCGGCGGTTGGGGTTCAAGAGACCCAGTACTTC. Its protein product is CSAAAVGVQETQYF.

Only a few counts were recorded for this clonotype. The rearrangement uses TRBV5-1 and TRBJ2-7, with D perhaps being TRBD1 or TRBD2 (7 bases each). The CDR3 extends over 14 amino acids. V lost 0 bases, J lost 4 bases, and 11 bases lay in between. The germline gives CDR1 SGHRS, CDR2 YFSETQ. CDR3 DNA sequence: TGCGCCAGCAGCTTGGGACAGGGAGGGTACGAGCAGTACGTC. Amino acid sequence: CASSLGQGGYEQYV.

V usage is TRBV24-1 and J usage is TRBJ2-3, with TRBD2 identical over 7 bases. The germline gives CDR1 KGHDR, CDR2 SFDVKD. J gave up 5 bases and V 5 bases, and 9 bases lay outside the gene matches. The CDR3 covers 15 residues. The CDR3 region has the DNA TGTGCCACCAGTGGTTCGAGCGGGGTGGTAGATACGCAGTATTTT. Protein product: CATSGSSGVVDTQYF.

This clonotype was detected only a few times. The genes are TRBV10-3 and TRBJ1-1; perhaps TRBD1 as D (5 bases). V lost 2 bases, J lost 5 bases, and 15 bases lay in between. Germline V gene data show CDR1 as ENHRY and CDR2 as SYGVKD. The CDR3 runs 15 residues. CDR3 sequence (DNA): TGTGCCATCAGTGAGGGGGTCGCTGGGGGGACTGAAGCTTTCTTT. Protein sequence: CAISEGVAGGTEAFF.

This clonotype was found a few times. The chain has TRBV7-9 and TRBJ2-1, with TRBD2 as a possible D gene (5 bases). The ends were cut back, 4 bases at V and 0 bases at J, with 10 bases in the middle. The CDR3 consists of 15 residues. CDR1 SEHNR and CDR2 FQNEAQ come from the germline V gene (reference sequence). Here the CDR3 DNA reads TGTGCCAGCAGCTGGAGCGAGGGCTCCTACAATGAGCAGTTCTTC. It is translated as CASSWSEGSYNEQFF.

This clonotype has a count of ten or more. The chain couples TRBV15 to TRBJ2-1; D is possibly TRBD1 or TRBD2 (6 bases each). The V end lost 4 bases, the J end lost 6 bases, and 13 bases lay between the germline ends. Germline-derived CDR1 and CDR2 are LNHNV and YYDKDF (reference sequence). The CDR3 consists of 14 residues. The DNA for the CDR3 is TGTGCCACCAGCATGGAGGGGGTTAGCAATGAGCAGTTCTTC. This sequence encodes CATSMEGVSNEQFF.

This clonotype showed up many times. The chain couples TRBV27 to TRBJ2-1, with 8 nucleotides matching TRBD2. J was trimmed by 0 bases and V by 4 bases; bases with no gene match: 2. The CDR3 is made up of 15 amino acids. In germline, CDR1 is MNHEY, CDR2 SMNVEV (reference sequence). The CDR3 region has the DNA TGTGCCAGCAGTTCCGGGGGGGTCTCCTACAATGAGCAGTTCTTC. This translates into CASSSGGVSYNEQFF.

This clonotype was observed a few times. CDR3 sequence reads: CASSLRQGRSEAFF. CDR3 bases: TGTGCCAGCAGCCTTCGACAGGGACGATCTGAAGCTTTCTTT. V and J are TRBV7-9 and TRBJ1-1, with 7 bases fitting TRBD1. The CDR3 is made up of 14 amino acids. Losses at the gene ends were 5 bases for V and 6 bases for J; bases not matched to a gene: 9. Germline V CDR1 and CDR2: SEHNR, FQNEAQ (reference sequence).

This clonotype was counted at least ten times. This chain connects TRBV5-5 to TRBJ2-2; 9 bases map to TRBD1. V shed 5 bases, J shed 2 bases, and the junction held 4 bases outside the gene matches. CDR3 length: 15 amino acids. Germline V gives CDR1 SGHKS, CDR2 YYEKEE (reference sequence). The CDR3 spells CASRRQGGNTGELFF. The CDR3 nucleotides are TGTGCCAGCAGGCGACAGGGGGGCAACACCGGGGAGCTGTTTTTT.

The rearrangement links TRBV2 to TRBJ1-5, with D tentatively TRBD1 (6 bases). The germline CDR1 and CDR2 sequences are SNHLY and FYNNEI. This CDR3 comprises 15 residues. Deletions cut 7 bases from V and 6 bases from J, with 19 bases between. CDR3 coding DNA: TGTGCCAGCACCCAAACAGGGATTAAGGGTCAGCCCCAGCATTTT. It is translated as CASTQTGIKGQPQHF.

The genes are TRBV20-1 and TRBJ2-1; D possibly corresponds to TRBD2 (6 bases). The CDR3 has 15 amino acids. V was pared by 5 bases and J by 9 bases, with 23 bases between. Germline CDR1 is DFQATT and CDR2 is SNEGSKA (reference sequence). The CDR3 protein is CSALTGASFASEQFF. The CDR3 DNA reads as TGCAGTGCTTTAACGGGAGCTTCCTTCGCCAGTGAGCAGTTCTTC.

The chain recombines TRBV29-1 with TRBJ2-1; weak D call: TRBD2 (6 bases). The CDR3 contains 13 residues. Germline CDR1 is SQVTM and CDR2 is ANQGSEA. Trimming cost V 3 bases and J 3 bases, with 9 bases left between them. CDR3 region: CSVEGGYYNEQFF. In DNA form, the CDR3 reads TGCAGCGTTGAGGGGGGTTACTACAATGAGCAGTTCTTC.

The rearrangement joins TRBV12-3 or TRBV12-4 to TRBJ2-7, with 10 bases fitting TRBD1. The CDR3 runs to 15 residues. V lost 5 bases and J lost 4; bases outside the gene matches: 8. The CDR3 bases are TGTGCCAGCAGTCCCGGGACAGGGGTCGGATACGAGCAGTACGTC. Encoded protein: CASSPGTGVGYEQYV.

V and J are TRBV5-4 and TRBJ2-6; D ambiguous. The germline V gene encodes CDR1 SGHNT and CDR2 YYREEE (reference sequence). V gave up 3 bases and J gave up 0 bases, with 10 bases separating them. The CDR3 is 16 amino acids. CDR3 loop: CASSSGRVSGANVLTF. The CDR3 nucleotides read TGTGCCAGCAGCTCCGGTAGGGTCTCTGGGGCCAACGTCCTGACTTTC. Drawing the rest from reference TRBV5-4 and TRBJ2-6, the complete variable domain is ETGVTQSPTHLIKTRGQQVTLRCSSQSGHNTVSWYQQALGQGPQFIFQYYREEENGRGNFPPRFSGLQFPNYSSELNVNALELDDSALYLCASSSGRVSGANVLTFGAGSRLTVL.

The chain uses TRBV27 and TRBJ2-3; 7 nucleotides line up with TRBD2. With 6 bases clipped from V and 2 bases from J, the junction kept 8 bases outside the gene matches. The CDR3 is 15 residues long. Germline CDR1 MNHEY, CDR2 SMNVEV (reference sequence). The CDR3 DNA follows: TGTGCCAGCAGCCCCGGGGGGTACTTCACAGATACGCAGTATTTT. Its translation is CASSPGGYFTDTQYF.

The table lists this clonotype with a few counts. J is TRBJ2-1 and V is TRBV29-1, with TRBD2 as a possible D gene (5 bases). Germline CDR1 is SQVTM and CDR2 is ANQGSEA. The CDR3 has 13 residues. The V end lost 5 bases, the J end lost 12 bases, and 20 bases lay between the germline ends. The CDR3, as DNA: TGCAGCGTTTTCCTACCGCTCTCAGGAGGGCAGTTCTTC. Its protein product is CSVFLPLSGGQFF.

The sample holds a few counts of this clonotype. The CDR3: CASSLGRNNSPLHF. The CDR3 DNA reads as TGCGCCAGCAGCTTGGGTAGAAATAATTCACCCCTCCACTTT. This chain uses TRBV5-1 with TRBJ1-6; D is undetermined. There are 14 residues in the CDR3. Trimming left V 0 bases short and J 5 bases short, with 6 bases between. Germline CDR1 SGHRS, CDR2 YFSETQ.

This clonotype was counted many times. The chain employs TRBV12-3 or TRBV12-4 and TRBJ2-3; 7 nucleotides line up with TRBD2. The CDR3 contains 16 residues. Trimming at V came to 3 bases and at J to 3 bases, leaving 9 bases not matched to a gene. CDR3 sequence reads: CASSFSSGRGTDTQYF. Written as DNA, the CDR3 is TGTGCCAGCAGTTTCTCTAGCGGTCGGGGGACAGATACGCAGTATTTT.

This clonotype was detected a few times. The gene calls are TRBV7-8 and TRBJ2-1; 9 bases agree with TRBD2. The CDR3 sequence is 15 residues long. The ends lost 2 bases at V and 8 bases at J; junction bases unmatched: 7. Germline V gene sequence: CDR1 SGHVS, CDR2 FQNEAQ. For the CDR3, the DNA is TGTGCCAGCAGCTTAAGTTTTAGCGGGAGCCATGAGCAGTTCTTC. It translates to CASSLSFSGSHEQFF.

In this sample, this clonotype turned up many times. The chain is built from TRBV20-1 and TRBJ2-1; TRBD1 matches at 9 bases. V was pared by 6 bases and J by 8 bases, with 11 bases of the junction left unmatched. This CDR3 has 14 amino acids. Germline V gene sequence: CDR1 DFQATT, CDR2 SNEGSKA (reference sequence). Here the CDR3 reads CSAWEGQGNYEQFF. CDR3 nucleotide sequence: TGCAGTGCCTGGGAAGGACAGGGGAACTATGAGCAGTTCTTC.

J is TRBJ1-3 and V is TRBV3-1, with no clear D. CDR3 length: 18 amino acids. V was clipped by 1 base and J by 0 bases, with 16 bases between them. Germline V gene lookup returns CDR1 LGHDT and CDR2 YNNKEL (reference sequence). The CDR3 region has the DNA TGTGCCAGCAGCCAAGTGCTTACCAGCTTACACTCTGGAAACACCATATATTTT. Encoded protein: CASSQVLTSLHSGNTIYF.

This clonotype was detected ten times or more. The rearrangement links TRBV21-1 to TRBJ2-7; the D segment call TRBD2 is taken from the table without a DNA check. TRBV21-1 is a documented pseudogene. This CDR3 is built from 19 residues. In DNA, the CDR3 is TGTGCCAGCAGCCTTCGAGGTGGGAGCAAGGGACCCTCGGCCTACGAGCAGTACGTC. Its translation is CASSLRGGSKGPSAYEQYV.

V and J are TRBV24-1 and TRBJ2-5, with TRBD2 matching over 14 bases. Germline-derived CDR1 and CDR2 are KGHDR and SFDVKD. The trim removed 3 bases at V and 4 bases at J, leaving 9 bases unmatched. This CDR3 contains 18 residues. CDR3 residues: CATSDGSGLAGALETQYF. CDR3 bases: TGTGCCACCAGTGATGGCTCGGGACTAGCGGGAGCTCTAGAGACCCAGTACTTC.

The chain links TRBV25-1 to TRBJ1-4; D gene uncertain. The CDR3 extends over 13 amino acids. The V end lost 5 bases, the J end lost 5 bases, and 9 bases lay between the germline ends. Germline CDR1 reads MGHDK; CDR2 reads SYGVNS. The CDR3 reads CASSYQTNEKLFF. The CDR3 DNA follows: TGTGCCAGCAGTTATCAAACCAATGAAAAACTGTTTTTT.

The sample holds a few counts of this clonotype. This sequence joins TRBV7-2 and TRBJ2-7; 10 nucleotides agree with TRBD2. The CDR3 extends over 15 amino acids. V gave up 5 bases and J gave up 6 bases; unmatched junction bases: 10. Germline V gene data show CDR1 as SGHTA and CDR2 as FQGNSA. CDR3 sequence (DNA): TGTGCCAGCAGCCCAAGGACTAGCGGTGAATCCGAGCAGTACTTC. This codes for CASSPRTSGESEQYF.

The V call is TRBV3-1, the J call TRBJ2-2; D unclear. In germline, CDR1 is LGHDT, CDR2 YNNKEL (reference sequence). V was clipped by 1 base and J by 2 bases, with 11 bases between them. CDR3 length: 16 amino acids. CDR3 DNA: TGTGCCAGCAGCCAAGTCGCAGGCGCCAACACCGGGGAGCTGTTTTTT. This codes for CASSQVAGANTGELFF.